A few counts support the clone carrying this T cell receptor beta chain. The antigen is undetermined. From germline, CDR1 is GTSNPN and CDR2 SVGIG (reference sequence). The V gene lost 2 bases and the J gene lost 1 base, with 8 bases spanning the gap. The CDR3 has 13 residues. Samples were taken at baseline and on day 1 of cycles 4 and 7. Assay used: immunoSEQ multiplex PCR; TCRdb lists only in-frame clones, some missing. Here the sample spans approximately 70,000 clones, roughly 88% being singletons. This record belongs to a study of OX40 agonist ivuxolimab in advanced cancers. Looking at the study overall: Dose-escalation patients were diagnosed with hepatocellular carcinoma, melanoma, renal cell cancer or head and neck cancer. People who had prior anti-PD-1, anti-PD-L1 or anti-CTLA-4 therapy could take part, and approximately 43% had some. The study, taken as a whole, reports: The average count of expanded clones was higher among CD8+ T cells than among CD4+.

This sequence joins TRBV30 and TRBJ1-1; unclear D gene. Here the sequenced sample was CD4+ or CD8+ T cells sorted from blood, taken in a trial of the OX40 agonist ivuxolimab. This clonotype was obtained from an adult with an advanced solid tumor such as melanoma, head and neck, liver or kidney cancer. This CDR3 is CAWSWETNTEAFF. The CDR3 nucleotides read TGTGCCTGGAGTTGGGAGACGAACACTGAAGCTTTCTTT. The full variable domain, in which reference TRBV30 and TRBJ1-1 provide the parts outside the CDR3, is SQTIHQWPATLVQPVGSPLSLECTVEGTSNPNLYWYRQAAGRGLQLLFYSVGIGQISSEVPQNLSASRPQDRQFILSSKKLLLSDSGFYLCAWSWETNTEAFFGQGTRLTVV.